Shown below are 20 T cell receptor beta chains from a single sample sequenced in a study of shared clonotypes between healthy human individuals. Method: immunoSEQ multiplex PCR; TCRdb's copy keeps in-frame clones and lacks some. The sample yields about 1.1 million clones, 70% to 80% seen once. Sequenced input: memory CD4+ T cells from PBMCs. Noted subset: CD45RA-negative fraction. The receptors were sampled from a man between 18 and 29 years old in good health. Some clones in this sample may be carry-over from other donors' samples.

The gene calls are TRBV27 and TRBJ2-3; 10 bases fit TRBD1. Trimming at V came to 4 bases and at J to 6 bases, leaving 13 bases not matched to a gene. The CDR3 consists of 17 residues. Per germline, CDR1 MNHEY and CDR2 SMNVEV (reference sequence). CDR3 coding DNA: TGTGCCAGCAGTTCCCCAGGGACAGGGGCCTTTTTGGATACGCAGTATTTT. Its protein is CASSSPGTGAFLDTQYF.

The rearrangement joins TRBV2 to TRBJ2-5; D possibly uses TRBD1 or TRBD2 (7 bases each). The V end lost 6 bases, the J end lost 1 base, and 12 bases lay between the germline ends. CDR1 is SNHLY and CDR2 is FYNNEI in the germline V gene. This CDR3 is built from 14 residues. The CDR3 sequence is CASSQGGGQETQYF. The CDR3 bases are TGTGCCAGCAGCCAGGGGGGGGGCCAAGAGACCCAGTACTTC.

The CDR3 is CASSIRGTGVGGELFF. The CDR3 DNA reads TGTGCCAGTAGTATTAGGGGGACAGGGGTCGGCGGGGAGCTGTTTTTT. The chain carries TRBV19 and TRBJ2-2; 10 nucleotides agree with TRBD1. The V segment lost 3 bases and the J segment 7 bases; nucleotides outside the gene matches: 8. The CDR3 totals 16 residues. Germline CDR1 LNHDA, CDR2 SQIVND (reference sequence).

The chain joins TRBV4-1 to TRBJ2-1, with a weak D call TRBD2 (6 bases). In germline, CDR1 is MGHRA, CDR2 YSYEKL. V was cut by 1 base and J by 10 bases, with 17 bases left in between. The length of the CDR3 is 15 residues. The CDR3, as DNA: TGCGCCAGCAGCCAAGCGACTAGGGTGGGTGAGGAGCAGTTCTTC. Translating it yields CASSQATRVGEEQFF.

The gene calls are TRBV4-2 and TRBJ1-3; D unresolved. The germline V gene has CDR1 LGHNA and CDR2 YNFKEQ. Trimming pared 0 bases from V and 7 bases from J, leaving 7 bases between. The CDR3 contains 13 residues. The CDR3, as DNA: TGTGCCAGCAGCCAAGACTTTCAGAACACCATATATTTT. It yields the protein CASSQDFQNTIYF.

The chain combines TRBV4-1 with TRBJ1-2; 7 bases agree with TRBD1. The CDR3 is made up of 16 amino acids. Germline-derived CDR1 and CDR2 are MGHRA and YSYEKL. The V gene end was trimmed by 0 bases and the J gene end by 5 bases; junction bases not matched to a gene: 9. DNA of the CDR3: TGCGCCAGCAGCCAAGATCTCTTAAACAGGGGATATGGCTACACCTTC. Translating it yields CASSQDLLNRGYGYTF.

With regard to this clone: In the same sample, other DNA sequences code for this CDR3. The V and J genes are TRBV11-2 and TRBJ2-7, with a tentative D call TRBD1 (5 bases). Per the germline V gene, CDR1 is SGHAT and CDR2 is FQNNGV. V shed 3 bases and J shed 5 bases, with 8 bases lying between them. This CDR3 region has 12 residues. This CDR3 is CASSFQGHEQYF. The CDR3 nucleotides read TGTGCCAGCAGCTTTCAGGGCCACGAGCAGTACTTC.

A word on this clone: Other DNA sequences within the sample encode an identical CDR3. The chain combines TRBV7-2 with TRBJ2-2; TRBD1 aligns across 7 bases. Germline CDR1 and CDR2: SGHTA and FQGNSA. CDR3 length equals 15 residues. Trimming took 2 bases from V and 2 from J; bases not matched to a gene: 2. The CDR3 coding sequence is TGTGCCAGCAGCTTAAGACAGGGTAACACCGGGGAGCTGTTTTTT. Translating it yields CASSLRQGNTGELFF. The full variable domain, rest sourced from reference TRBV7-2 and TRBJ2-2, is GAGVSQSPSNKVTEKGKDVELRCDPISGHTALYWYRQSLGQGLEFLIYFQGNSAPDKSGLPSDRFSAERTGGSVSTLTIQRTQQEDSAVYLCASSLRQGNTGELFFGEGSRLTVL.

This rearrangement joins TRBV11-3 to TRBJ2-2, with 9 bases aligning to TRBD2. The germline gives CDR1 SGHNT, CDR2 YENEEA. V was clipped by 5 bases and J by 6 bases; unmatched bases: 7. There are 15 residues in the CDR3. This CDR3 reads CASSGWAGGPGELFF. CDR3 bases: TGTGCCAGCAGCGGCTGGGCGGGAGGGCCCGGGGAGCTGTTTTTT.

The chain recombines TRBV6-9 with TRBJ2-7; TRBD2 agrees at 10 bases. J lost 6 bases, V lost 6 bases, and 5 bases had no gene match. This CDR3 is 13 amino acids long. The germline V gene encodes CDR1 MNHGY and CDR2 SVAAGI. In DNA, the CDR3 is TGTGCCAGCAGAGCGGGAGGGCCTTCCGAGCAGTACTTC. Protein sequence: CASRAGGPSEQYF.

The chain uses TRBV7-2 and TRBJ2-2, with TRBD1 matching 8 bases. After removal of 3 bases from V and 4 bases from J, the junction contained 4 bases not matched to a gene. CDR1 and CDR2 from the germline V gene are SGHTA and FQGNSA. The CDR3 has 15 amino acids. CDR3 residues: CASSLSDRGTGELFF. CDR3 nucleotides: TGTGCCAGCAGCTTGAGCGACAGGGGCACCGGGGAGCTGTTTTTT. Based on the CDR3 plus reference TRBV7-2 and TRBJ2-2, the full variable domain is GAGVSQSPSNKVTEKGKDVELRCDPISGHTALYWYRQSLGQGLEFLIYFQGNSAPDKSGLPSDRFSAERTGGSVSTLTIQRTQQEDSAVYLCASSLSDRGTGELFFGEGSRLTVL.

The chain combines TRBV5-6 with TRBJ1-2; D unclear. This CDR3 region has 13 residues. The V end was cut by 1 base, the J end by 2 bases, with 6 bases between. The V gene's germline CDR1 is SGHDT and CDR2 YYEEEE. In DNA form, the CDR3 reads TGTGCCAGCAGCTTGTTTGGGAACTATGGCTACACCTTC. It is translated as CASSLFGNYGYTF. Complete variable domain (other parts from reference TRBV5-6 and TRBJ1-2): DAGVTQSPTHLIKTRGQQVTLRCSPKSGHDTVSWYQQALGQGPQFIFQYYEEEERQRGNFPDRFSGHQFPNYSSELNVNALLLGDSALYLCASSLFGNYGYTFGSGTRLTVV.

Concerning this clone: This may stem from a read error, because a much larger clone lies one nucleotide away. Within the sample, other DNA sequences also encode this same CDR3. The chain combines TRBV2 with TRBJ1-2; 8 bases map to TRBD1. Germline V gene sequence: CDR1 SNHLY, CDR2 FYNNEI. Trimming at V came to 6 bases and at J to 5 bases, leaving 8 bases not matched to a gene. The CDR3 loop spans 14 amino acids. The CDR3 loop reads CASSGKQGVYGYTF. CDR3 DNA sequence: TGTGCCAGCAGCGGGAAACAGGGGGTTTATGGCTACACCTTC.

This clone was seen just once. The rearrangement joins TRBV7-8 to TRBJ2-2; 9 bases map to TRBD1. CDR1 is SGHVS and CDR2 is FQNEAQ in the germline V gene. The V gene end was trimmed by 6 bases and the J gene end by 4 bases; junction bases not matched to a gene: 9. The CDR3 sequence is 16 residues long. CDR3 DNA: TGTGCCAGCAGACCTTCTAGGGACAGGGTCACCGGGGAGCTGTTTTTT. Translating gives CASRPSRDRVTGELFF.

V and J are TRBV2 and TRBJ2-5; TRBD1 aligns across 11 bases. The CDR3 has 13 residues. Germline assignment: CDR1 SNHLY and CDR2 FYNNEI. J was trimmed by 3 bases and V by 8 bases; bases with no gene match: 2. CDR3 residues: CASGQGAEETQYF. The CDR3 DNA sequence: TGTGCCAGCGGACAGGGGGCCGAAGAGACCCAGTACTTC.

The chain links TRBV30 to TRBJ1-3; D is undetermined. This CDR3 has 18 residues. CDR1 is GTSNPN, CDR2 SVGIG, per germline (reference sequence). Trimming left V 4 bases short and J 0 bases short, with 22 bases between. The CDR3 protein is CAWTTARMGLSSGNTIYF. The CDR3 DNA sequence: TGTGCCTGGACAACGGCAAGAATGGGTTTAAGCTCTGGAAACACCATATATTTT.

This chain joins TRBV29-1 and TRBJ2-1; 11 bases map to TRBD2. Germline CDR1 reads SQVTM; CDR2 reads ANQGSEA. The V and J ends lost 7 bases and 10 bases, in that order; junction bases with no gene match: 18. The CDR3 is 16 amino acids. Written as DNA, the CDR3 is TGCAGCGCTCTAGCGGGAGGAGGGTGGTCCGCTGGAGAGCAGTTCTTC. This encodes CSALAGGGWSAGEQFF.

The CDR3 loop reads CASSLGQPGLAGASYNEQFF. The CDR3 DNA follows: TGCGCCAGCAGCTTGGGGCAACCGGGACTAGCGGGAGCCTCCTACAATGAGCAGTTCTTC. This sequence joins TRBV5-1 and TRBJ2-1; TRBD2 matches 14 bases. CDR3 length: 20 residues. V lost 0 bases, J lost 0 bases, and 8 bases stayed unmatched. CDR1 and CDR2 from the germline V gene are SGHRS and YFSETQ.

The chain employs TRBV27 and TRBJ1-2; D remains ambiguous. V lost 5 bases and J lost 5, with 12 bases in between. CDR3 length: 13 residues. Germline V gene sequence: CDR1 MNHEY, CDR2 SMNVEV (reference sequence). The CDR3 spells CASSLQLSYGYTF. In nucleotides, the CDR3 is TGTGCCAGCAGTCTCCAGTTATCGTATGGCTACACCTTC.

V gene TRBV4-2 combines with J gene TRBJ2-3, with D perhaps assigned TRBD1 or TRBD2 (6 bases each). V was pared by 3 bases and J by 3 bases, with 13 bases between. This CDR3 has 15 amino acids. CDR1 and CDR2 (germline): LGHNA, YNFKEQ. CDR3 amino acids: CASSQNRGPTDTQYF. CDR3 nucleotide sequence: TGTGCCAGCAGCCAGAACCGGGGGCCGACAGATACGCAGTATTTT.